Following are 8 T cell receptor beta chains from one sample sequenced in a study of CD8+ T cells in alopecia areata. Reverse transcription of extracted RNA yielded cDNA, which provided the sequencing template. Assay used: immunoSEQ multiplex PCR; TCRdb lists only in-frame clones, some missing. Of approximately 200,000 clones in the sample, about three fifths are singletons; the top ten hold over 3%. As to treatment: oral pan-JAK inhibitor, 5-10 mg twice daily. The sample consisted of CD4+ T cells sorted from blood, taken at week 4, from a patient treated with tofacitinib. The source of these receptors is a human donor with alopecia areata.

This chain links TRBV23-1 with TRBJ1-5; D unclear. TRBV23-1 is an open reading frame, and its role is uncertain. This CDR3 comprises 11 residues. V was trimmed by 6 bases and J by 2 bases, leaving 2 bases between them. The CDR3 is CASSGNQPQHF. CDR3 sequence (DNA): TGCGCCAGCAGCGGCAATCAGCCCCAGCATTTT.

This sequence joins TRBV9 and TRBJ2-7, with D hard to call. Germline V lookup: CDR1 SGDLS, CDR2 YYNGEE. V lost 0 bases to trimming and J lost 5 bases, with 9 bases between them. The CDR3 extends over 13 amino acids. The CDR3 region is CASSVDPVNEQYF. CDR3 DNA sequence: TGTGCCAGCAGCGTAGATCCGGTTAACGAGCAGTACTTC.

The chain uses TRBV29-1 and TRBJ2-3; no clear D. CDR3 size: 12 residues. Germline lookup yields CDR1 SQVTM and CDR2 ANQGSEA. V lost 4 bases and J 2 bases, leaving 7 bases between the germline ends. DNA of the CDR3: TGCAGCGTTGCAGTTATCACAGATACGCAGTATTTT. It yields the protein CSVAVITDTQYF.

This clone was found once. The CDR3 DNA follows: TGTGCCAGCAGTCCCTTGGGGGCTGAGACCCAGTACTTC. It encodes CASSPLGAETQYF. The chain is built from TRBV27 and TRBJ2-5, with D perhaps TRBD1 (6 bases). The V gene lost 5 bases and the J gene lost 5 bases, with 12 bases spanning the gap. The CDR3 length is 13 residues. The germline CDR1 and CDR2 sequences are MNHEY and SMNVEV (reference sequence).

The count of this clone is one. The CDR3 coding sequence is TGTGCCAGCAAGACGGCTATCACCGGGGAGCTGTTTTTT. Protein product: CASKTAITGELFF. The chain carries TRBV6-5 and TRBJ2-2, with unresolved D. The germline V gene has CDR1 MNHEY and CDR2 SVGAGI. V shed 7 bases and J shed 4 bases, with 10 bases lying between them. This CDR3 contains 13 residues.

A word on this clone: Other DNA sequences of this sample code for an identical CDR3. The CDR3 sequence is CSVETSGGTDTQYF. CDR3 DNA: TGCAGCGTCGAGACTAGCGGGGGCACAGATACGCAGTATTTT. The chain has TRBV29-1 and TRBJ2-3; 11 bases fit TRBD2. The CDR3 consists of 14 residues. Trimming cost V 6 bases and J 1 base; bases outside gene matches: 3. Germline values: CDR1 SQVTM, CDR2 ANQGSEA.

This rearrangement joins TRBV9 to TRBJ2-7; no clear D gene. Germline loops: CDR1 SGDLS, CDR2 YYNGEE. This CDR3 has 14 amino acids. V lost 0 bases to trimming and J lost 1 base, with 8 bases between them. CDR3 DNA: TGTGCCAGCAGCGTAGACGGGTGGTCCTACGAGCAGTACTTC. The encoded protein is CASSVDGWSYEQYF.

The chain is built from TRBV5-1 and TRBJ2-1, with 11 bases aligning to TRBD2. Germline V gene sequence: CDR1 SGHRS, CDR2 YFSETQ. J gave up 3 bases and V 4 bases, and 9 bases lay outside the gene matches. The CDR3 has 17 amino acids. This CDR3 is CASSPRIAGGLYNEQFF. The DNA for the CDR3 is TGCGCCAGCAGCCCCCGCATAGCGGGGGGGCTCTACAATGAGCAGTTCTTC. Full variable domain (missing parts from reference TRBV5-1 and TRBJ2-1): KAGVTQTPRYLIKTRGQQVTLSCSPISGHRSVSWYQQTPGQGLQFLFEYFSETQRNKGNFPGRFSGRQFSNSRSEMNVSTLELGDSALYLCASSPRIAGGLYNEQFFGPGTRLTVL.